Following are 12 T cell receptor beta chains from one sample sequenced in a study of T cell responses to AZD1222 COVID-19 vaccine. This table comes from immunoSEQ multiplex PCR, and its TCRdb copy is limited to in-frame clones, with some not included. The sample gives about 53,000 clones, approximately 84% of which show up once; roughly a quarter is in the top ten. Sequences were derived from peripheral blood, sampled on day 0 of AZD1222 vaccination. The receptors here all came from an adult in good health.

V gene TRBV5-1 combines with J gene TRBJ1-2; 8 nucleotides align to TRBD1. The germline V gene has CDR1 SGHRS and CDR2 YFSETQ. CDR3 length equals 15 residues. J lost 5 bases, V lost 2 bases, and 8 bases had no gene match. CDR3 coding DNA: TGCGCCAGCAGCTTTCGGGACAGGAGACAGTATGGCTACACCTTC. Translation gives CASSFRDRRQYGYTF. Using reference TRBV5-1 and TRBJ1-2 for the parts outside the CDR3, the full variable domain is KAGVTQTPRYLIKTRGQQVTLSCSPISGHRSVSWYQQTPGQGLQFLFEYFSETQRNKGNFPGRFSGRQFSNSRSEMNVSTLELGDSALYLCASSFRDRRQYGYTFGSGTRLTVV.

V and J are TRBV30 and TRBJ1-2; D is undetermined. The CDR3 loop spans 16 amino acids. Germline CDR1 and CDR2: GTSNPN and SVGIG (reference sequence). Trimming took 0 bases from V and 1 from J, leaving 15 bases between them. The CDR3 nucleotides read TGTGCCTGGAGTGTCGGCAGGACTCTATATAACTATGGCTACACCTTC. It translates to CAWSVGRTLYNYGYTF.

The V gene is TRBV21-1, the J gene TRBJ1-2; TRBD1 was called by the table and not checked on the DNA. TRBV21-1 has pseudogene status. The CDR3 extends over 13 amino acids. CDR3 region: CASTPGHEGGYTF. The CDR3 DNA is TGTGCCAGCACCCCGGGACATGAGGGCGGCTACACCTTC.

This chain uses TRBV11-2 with TRBJ2-7, with TRBD2 matching over 7 bases. The CDR3 runs 16 residues. Germline assignment: CDR1 SGHAT and CDR2 FQNNGV. Trimming took 2 bases from V and 0 from J; bases not matched to a gene: 7. The CDR3 reads CASSLSGGTVSYEQYF. In DNA, the CDR3 is TGTGCCAGCAGCTTATCCGGGGGGACGGTCTCCTACGAGCAGTACTTC.

This clone was seen a few times. This chain joins TRBV10-3 and TRBJ1-1; D may be TRBD1 (6 bases). V lost 10 bases, J lost 4 bases, and 22 bases lay in between. The CDR3 is 15 residues long. CDR1 ENHRY and CDR2 SYGVKD come from the germline V gene. The CDR3 here is CATTGTTRRITEAFF. The CDR3 DNA reads as TGTGCCACGACCGGGACAACGAGGAGGATCACTGAAGCTTTCTTT.

The J gene is TRBJ2-3, the V gene TRBV7-8, with D possibly TRBD1 on 6 matching bases. The CDR3 totals 14 residues. Germline CDR1 and CDR2: SGHVS and FQNEAQ. Trimming pared 3 bases from V and 4 bases from J, leaving 11 bases between. The CDR3 spells CASSFSRGADTQYF. CDR3 in DNA: TGTGCCAGCAGCTTTTCCAGGGGCGCAGATACGCAGTATTTT.

The rearrangement links TRBV19 to TRBJ2-4, with 8 positions matching TRBD1. J was trimmed by 7 bases and V by 5 bases; bases with no gene match: 7. In germline, CDR1 is LNHDA, CDR2 SQIVND (reference sequence). CDR3 length equals 14 residues. This CDR3 reads CASSPGGAMNIQYF. The CDR3 DNA is TGTGCCAGTAGTCCAGGGGGCGCTATGAACATTCAGTACTTC.

This rearrangement joins TRBV5-8 to TRBJ1-3; the D gene is possibly TRBD1 (6 bases). V was trimmed by 5 bases and J by 0 bases, leaving 18 bases between them. The CDR3 spans 17 residues. Germline CDR1 reads SGHTS; CDR2 reads YDEGEE. As DNA, the CDR3 is TGTGCCAGCAGATATTCGGGACACATATCCTCTGGAAACACCATATATTTT. Its protein is CASRYSGHISSGNTIYF.

The chain carries TRBV30 and TRBJ2-3; weak D call: TRBD1 (5 bases). This CDR3 is 14 amino acids long. Looked up from germline, CDR1 is GTSNPN and CDR2 is SVGIG (reference sequence). The V gene lost 2 bases and the J gene lost 6 bases, with 15 bases spanning the gap. This CDR3 is CAWSTGPPGDTQYF. In DNA form, the CDR3 reads TGTGCCTGGAGTACTGGCCCGCCAGGGGATACGCAGTATTTT.

This rearrangement joins TRBV6-5 to TRBJ1-1; D is uncertain. The CDR3 length is 14 residues. The germline V gene encodes CDR1 MNHEY and CDR2 SVGAGI. V dropped 7 bases and J dropped 2 bases, with 14 bases sitting between them. The CDR3 here is CASTPTSLNTEAFF. CDR3 coding DNA: TGTGCCAGCACCCCAACGTCGCTCAACACTGAAGCTTTCTTT.

The chain links TRBV19 to TRBJ1-5; D unclear. CDR3 length: 13 amino acids. Looked up from germline, CDR1 is LNHDA and CDR2 is SQIVND (reference sequence). Trimming pared 5 bases from V and 6 bases from J, leaving 11 bases between. The CDR3 sequence is CASSRAVGQPQHF. The CDR3 DNA follows: TGTGCCAGTAGTCGTGCAGTCGGTCAGCCCCAGCATTTT. Combining the CDR3 with reference TRBV19 and TRBJ1-5 gives the whole variable domain DGGITQSPKYLFRKEGQNVTLSCEQNLNHDAMYWYRQDPGQGLRLIYYSQIVNDFQKGDIAEGYSVSREKKESFPLTVTSAQKNPTAFYLCASSRAVGQPQHFGDGTRLSIL.

This clone was seen only a few times. The rearrangement joins TRBV14 to TRBJ1-1, with D uncertain. CDR3 length: 13 amino acids. From germline, CDR1 is SGHDN and CDR2 FVKESK. V dropped 0 bases and J dropped 5 bases, with 7 bases sitting between them. CDR3 residues: CASSQDLGTEAFF. In DNA, the CDR3 is TGTGCCAGCAGCCAAGATCTGGGTACTGAAGCTTTCTTT. Supplemented by reference TRBV14 and TRBJ1-1, the full variable domain reads EAGVTQFPSHSVIEKGQTVTLRCDPISGHDNLYWYRRVMGKEIKFLLHFVKESKQDESGMPNNRFLAERTGGTYSTLKVQPAELEDSGVYFCASSQDLGTEAFFGQGTRLTVV.